The 23 T cell receptor beta chains reported below all come from one sample, sequenced in a study of blood T cells in healthy people across ages. A second roughly 6 to 11 cycle PCR used barcoded and J-beta primers. Each CDR3 protein gets one entry after TCRdb re-called the 5' RACE reads with MiXCR. The table includes about 650,000 distinct CDR3 sequences, roughly 32% detected once. The sample comprised blood. These receptors were collected from a woman aged 80 or over in good health.

This clonotype appeared many times. This chain connects TRBV19 to TRBJ2-3, with a weak D call TRBD2 (5 bases). The CDR3 length is 14 residues. Germline V gene data show CDR1 as LNHDA and CDR2 as SQIVND (reference sequence). Trimming stripped 3 bases from V and 0 bases from J, with 7 bases between. CDR3 sequence reads: CASSMSGSTDTQYF. The CDR3 nucleotides are TGTGCCAGTAGTATGAGCGGAAGCACAGATACGCAGTATTTT.

The chain combines TRBV20-1 with TRBJ1-2; D remains ambiguous. Trimming pared 1 base from V and 2 bases from J, leaving 8 bases between. The germline gives CDR1 DFQATT, CDR2 SNEGSKA (reference sequence). The CDR3 covers 13 residues. The CDR3 nucleotides are TGCAGTGCTAGAGGGCAGACAAACTATGGCTACACCTTC. Translating gives CSARGQTNYGYTF.

This clonotype appeared a few times. The J gene is TRBJ1-4, the V gene TRBV25-1; 8 bases agree with TRBD1. Germline trimming cut 2 bases from V and 8 bases from J; bases unmatched to any gene: 7. Germline values: CDR1 MGHDK, CDR2 SYGVNS. The CDR3 totals 15 residues. CDR3 residues: CASSETQGAGEKLFF. CDR3 nucleotides: TGTGCCAGCAGTGAAACCCAGGGGGCAGGGGAAAAACTGTTTTTT.

V and J are TRBV11-2 and TRBJ2-5; 7 bases are a match to TRBD1. Germline CDR1 and CDR2: SGHAT and FQNNGV. The V and J ends lost 5 bases and 5 bases, in that order; junction bases with no gene match: 11. There are 15 residues in the CDR3. CDR3 in amino acids: CASSATGSRWETQYF. The CDR3 DNA sequence: TGTGCCAGCAGCGCGACAGGGAGTCGTTGGGAGACCCAGTACTTC.

A remark on this clonotype: The junction and the germline gene differ at one end; a read error may be behind it. The J gene is TRBJ2-1, the V gene TRBV5-1; D tentatively fits TRBD1 or TRBD2 (5 bases each). This CDR3 contains 15 residues. Germline lookup yields CDR1 SGHRS and CDR2 YFSETQ. The CDR3 sequence: CTSSFTGTLYHEQFF. For the CDR3, the DNA is TGCACCAGCAGCTTCACCGGGACCCTATACCACGAGCAGTTCTTC.

The gene calls are TRBV10-3 and TRBJ1-1, with D hard to call. The germline V gene encodes CDR1 ENHRY and CDR2 SYGVKD. The CDR3 is made up of 12 amino acids. The V and J ends lost 3 bases and 4 bases respectively, with 6 bases between them. Here the CDR3 DNA reads TGTGCCATCAGTGAAACTTCCACTGAAGCTTTCTTT. Translated, it gives CAISETSTEAFF.

This clonotype was recorded a few times. The V and J genes are TRBV27 and TRBJ1-2, with 12 nucleotides matching TRBD1. This CDR3 has 15 amino acids. V dropped 6 bases and J dropped 7; count of bases not matched to a gene: 9. Per the germline V gene, CDR1 is MNHEY and CDR2 is SMNVEV (reference sequence). The chain's CDR3 is CASRGSGTGGGGYTF. CDR3 DNA sequence: TGTGCCAGCAGGGGGTCGGGGACAGGGGGCGGTGGCTACACCTTC.

The V call is TRBV29-1, the J call TRBJ1-1; D is unclear. Germline CDR1 and CDR2: SQVTM and ANQGSEA. The CDR3 runs to 10 residues. Trimming cost V 4 bases and J 8 bases, with 8 bases left between them. Written as DNA, the CDR3 is TGCAGCGTTGGGCCGGCAGAAGCTTTCTTT. It translates to CSVGPAEAFF.

As for this clonotype: This clone may be a read error of a much larger clone one base away. The chain employs TRBV20-1 and TRBJ2-7; no clear D gene. This CDR3 spans 14 amino acids. Trimming took off 0 bases at V and 7 bases at J, with 16 bases between the two ends. Germline V gives CDR1 DFQATT, CDR2 SNEGSKA (reference sequence). CDR3 in amino acids: CSARDRISYNEQYF. CDR3 DNA sequence: TGCAGTGCTAGAGATCGAATATCCTACAATGAGCAGTACTTC.

This clonotype was observed a handful of times. Here the CDR3 reads CASSPGTGMERREKLFF. Written as DNA, the CDR3 is TGTGCCAGCAGCCCGGGGACAGGGATGGAAAGGAGGGAAAAACTGTTTTTT. The V and J genes are TRBV7-8 and TRBJ1-4, with 9 bases matching TRBD1. This CDR3 comprises 17 residues. Germline V gene sequence: CDR1 SGHVS, CDR2 FQNEAQ. V lost 5 bases to trimming and J lost 8 bases; unmatched junction nucleotides: 15. The variable domain in full, completed from reference TRBV7-8 and TRBJ1-4, reads GAGVSQSPRYKVAKRGQDVALRCDPISGHVSLFWYQQALGQGPEFLTYFQNEAQLDKSGLPSDRFFAERPEGSVSTLKIQRTQQEDSAVYLCASSPGTGMERREKLFFGSGTQLSVL.

The V call is TRBV20-1, the J call TRBJ1-1; 7 bases map to TRBD1. Trimming took 6 bases from V and 4 from J; bases not matched to a gene: 11. CDR3 length equals 14 residues. CDR1 is DFQATT and CDR2 is SNEGSKA in the germline V gene (reference sequence). CDR3 nucleotides: TGCAGTGCCCCCAAGACAGGGATTGCCACTGAAGCTTTCTTT. Translation: CSAPKTGIATEAFF.

This clonotype was counted a few times. The rearrangement uses TRBV11-2 and TRBJ1-5, with a weak D call TRBD1 (5 bases). From germline, CDR1 is SGHAT and CDR2 FQNNGV. The length of the CDR3 is 16 residues. The ends were cut back, 1 base at V and 5 bases at J, with 15 bases in the middle. The CDR3 reads CASSLGRGAGHQPQHF. The CDR3, as DNA: TGTGCCAGCAGCTTAGGGAGGGGCGCGGGCCATCAGCCCCAGCATTTT.

V and J are TRBV4-2 and TRBJ2-1; no reliable D call. Germline CDR1 is LGHNA and CDR2 is YNFKEQ. The germline V and J ends were trimmed by 0 bases and 8 bases, with 5 bases remaining between them. The CDR3 has 12 residues. CDR3 DNA: TGTGCCAGCAGCCAAGAATCGGATGAGCAGTTCTTC. It specifies CASSQESDEQFF.

At least ten counts were recorded for this clonotype. The chain is built from TRBV27 and TRBJ2-1; a weak D match, TRBD1 (6 bases). This CDR3 is built from 15 residues. Looked up from germline, CDR1 is MNHEY and CDR2 is SMNVEV (reference sequence). Trimming removed 0 bases at V and 8 bases at J, with 14 bases between. The CDR3 nucleotides are TGTGCCAGCAGTTTATCAGCAGGGGTGATGGATGAGCAGTTCTTC. It yields the protein CASSLSAGVMDEQFF.

The table lists this clonotype with many counts. V is TRBV3-1 and J is TRBJ2-5, with D perhaps matching TRBD2 (6 bases). Germline V lookup: CDR1 LGHDT, CDR2 YNNKEL (reference sequence). This CDR3 region has 16 residues. V was shortened by 4 bases and J by 5 bases, with 20 bases between the two germline ends. CDR3 region: CASSLRGLSLGETQYF. The CDR3 bases are TGTGCCAGCAGCCTCCGGGGACTCAGCCTGGGGGAGACCCAGTACTTC.

This clonotype has a count of ten or more. The chain joins TRBV20-1 to TRBJ2-1; either TRBD1 or TRBD2 may fit D (5 bases each). Germline CDR1 is DFQATT and CDR2 is SNEGSKA (reference sequence). This CDR3 spans 13 amino acids. Trimming cost V 3 bases and J 9 bases, with 15 bases left between them. The DNA for the CDR3 is TGCAGTGCTAGGGGGACCTACAGCGGTGAGCAGTTCTTC. It yields the protein CSARGTYSGEQFF.

This clonotype has just a few counts. The V call is TRBV4-1, the J call TRBJ1-3; no clear D. This CDR3 has 17 residues. Looked up from germline, CDR1 is MGHRA and CDR2 is YSYEKL. Trimming removed 0 bases from V and 0 bases from J, with 12 bases in between. CDR3 sequence reads: CASSQDSWRISGNTIYF. The CDR3, as DNA: TGCGCCAGCAGCCAAGATTCGTGGAGGATCTCTGGAAACACCATATATTTT.

In regard to this clonotype: A much larger clonotype is one base distant, so this may be a read error. This chain links TRBV12-3 or TRBV12-4 with TRBJ1-2, with D possibly matching TRBD1 (6 bases). This CDR3 is 13 amino acids long. DNA of the CDR3: TGTGCCGGCAGTTTAGGGAGGTATAGGGGGAACACCTTC. This encodes CAGSLGRYRGNTF.

Many counts were recorded for this clonotype. The J gene is TRBJ2-7, the V gene TRBV15; perhaps TRBD2 as D (6 bases). V was cut by 0 bases and J by 4 bases, with 13 bases left in between. In germline, CDR1 is LNHNV, CDR2 YYDKDF (reference sequence). The CDR3 runs to 15 residues. CDR3 DNA sequence: TGTGCCACCAGCAGAGATCCCGGGACTTCATACGAGCAGTACTTC. This gives the protein CATSRDPGTSYEQYF.

This clonotype was seen repeatedly, ten times or more. The rearrangement links TRBV12-3 or TRBV12-4 to TRBJ1-5, with TRBD1 matching over 11 bases. CDR3 size: 15 residues. Losses at the gene ends were 3 bases for V and 7 bases for J; bases not matched to a gene: 5. The CDR3 loop is CASSFGDRGDQPQHF. CDR3 sequence (DNA): TGTGCCAGCAGTTTCGGGGACAGGGGGGACCAGCCCCAGCATTTT.

This clonotype turned up a few times. The junction departs from germline at one end; a sequencing error may be responsible. The rearrangement joins TRBV5-1 to TRBJ2-7; TRBD2 agrees at 11 bases. Germline lookup yields CDR1 SGHRS and CDR2 YFSETQ. The CDR3 consists of 16 residues. As DNA, the CDR3 is TGCACCAGCAGAAAAACAACTAGCGGGGGCTACAATGAGCAGTACTTC. Amino acid sequence: CTSRKTTSGGYNEQYF.

The rearrangement uses TRBV20-1 and TRBJ1-2; no clear D gene. Germline V gene data show CDR1 as DFQATT and CDR2 as SNEGSKA (reference sequence). This CDR3 comprises 11 residues. The CDR3 nucleotides are TGCAGGGCTTACGAGGGATATGGCTACACCTTC. Residues: CRAYEGYGYTF.

Many counts were recorded for this clonotype. The chain links TRBV7-9 to TRBJ1-1; D is possibly TRBD1 (6 bases). Germline loops: CDR1 SEHNR, CDR2 FQNEAQ (reference sequence). The CDR3 contains 15 residues. Trimming pared 2 bases from V and 1 base from J, leaving 11 bases between. The CDR3 coding sequence is TGTGCCAGCAGCTTAAGTGCGGGACAGAACACTGAAGCTTTCTTT. The encoded protein is CASSLSAGQNTEAFF.